This TCR beta chain was found in a study of blood T cell repertoires in COVID-19. The wider study: Samples representing acute and convalescent COVID-19 were sourced from the United States, Italy and Spain.

Original handling: Nucleated cell number was recorded as an estimate derived from reference gene primer amplification. Repertoires were generated with immunoSEQ multiplex PCR, while TCRdb's copy carries only in-frame clones and drops some. V and J calls and clone size are copied from that table; D and trimming were computed from the DNA. The sample contains some 300,000 clones, 87% of which appear only once. Participants' reported clinical history set cohort assignment. Recovered status in Cohort 3 required two negative PCRs, clearance, or symptom resolution. The CDR3 covers 16 residues. Trimming cost V 8 bases and J 8 bases; bases outside gene matches: 17. CDR1 and CDR2 (germline): LGHDT, YNNKEL (reference sequence). Only one count was recorded for this clone.

The receptor was derived from a woman aged 30 to 39 who had recovered from COVID-19. The chain employs TRBV3-1 (or the pseudogene TRBV3-2) and TRBJ2-1, with 8 bases matching TRBD2. Sequenced sample: PBMCs or T cells enriched from blood (not recorded which). The CDR3 here is CASCPVAGGTKYEQFF. CDR3 nucleotides: TGTGCCAGCTGCCCGGTGGCGGGGGGTACAAAGTATGAGCAGTTCTTC.